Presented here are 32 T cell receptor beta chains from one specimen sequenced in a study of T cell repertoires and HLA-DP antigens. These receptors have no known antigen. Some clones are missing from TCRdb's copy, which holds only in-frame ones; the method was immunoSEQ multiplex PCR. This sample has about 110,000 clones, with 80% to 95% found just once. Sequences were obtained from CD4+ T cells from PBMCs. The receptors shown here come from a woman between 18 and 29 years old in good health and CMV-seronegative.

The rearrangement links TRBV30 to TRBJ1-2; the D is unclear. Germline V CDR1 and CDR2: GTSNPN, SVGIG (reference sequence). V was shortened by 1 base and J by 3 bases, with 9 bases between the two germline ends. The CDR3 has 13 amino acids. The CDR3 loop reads CAWSGGSHYGYTF. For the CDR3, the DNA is TGTGCCTGGAGTGGGGGTAGTCACTATGGCTACACCTTC. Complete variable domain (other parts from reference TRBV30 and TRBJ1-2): SQTIHQWPATLVQPVGSPLSLECTVEGTSNPNLYWYRQAAGRGLQLLFYSVGIGQISSEVPQNLSASRPQDRQFILSSKKLLLSDSGFYLCAWSGGSHYGYTFGSGTRLTVV.

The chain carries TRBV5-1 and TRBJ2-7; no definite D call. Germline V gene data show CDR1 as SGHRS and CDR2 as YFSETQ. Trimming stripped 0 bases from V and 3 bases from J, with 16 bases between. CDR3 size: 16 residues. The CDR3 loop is CASSLDSWQPDYEQYF. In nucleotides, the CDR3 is TGCGCCAGCAGCTTGGATTCTTGGCAGCCAGACTACGAGCAGTACTTC.

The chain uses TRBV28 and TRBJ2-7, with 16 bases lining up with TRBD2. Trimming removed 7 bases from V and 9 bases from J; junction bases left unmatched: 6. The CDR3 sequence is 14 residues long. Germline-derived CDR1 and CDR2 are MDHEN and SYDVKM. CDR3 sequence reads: CASKGTSGRAGQYF. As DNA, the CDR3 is TGTGCCAGCAAAGGGACTAGCGGGAGGGCGGGGCAGTACTTC.

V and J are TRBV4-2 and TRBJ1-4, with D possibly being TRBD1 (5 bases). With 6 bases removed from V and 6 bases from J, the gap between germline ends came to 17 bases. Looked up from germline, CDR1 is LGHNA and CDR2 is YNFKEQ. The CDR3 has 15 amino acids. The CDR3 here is CASRASSRDDEKLFF. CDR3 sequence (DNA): TGTGCCAGCAGAGCTAGTTCCAGGGACGATGAAAAACTGTTTTTT.

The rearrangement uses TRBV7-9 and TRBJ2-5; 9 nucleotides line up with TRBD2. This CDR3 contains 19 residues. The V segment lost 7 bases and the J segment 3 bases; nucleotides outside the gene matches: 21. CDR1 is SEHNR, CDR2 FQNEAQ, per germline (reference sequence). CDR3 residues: CASKRGGMTSGGREETQYF. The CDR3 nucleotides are TGTGCCAGCAAACGAGGAGGGATGACTAGCGGAGGGAGGGAAGAGACCCAGTACTTC.

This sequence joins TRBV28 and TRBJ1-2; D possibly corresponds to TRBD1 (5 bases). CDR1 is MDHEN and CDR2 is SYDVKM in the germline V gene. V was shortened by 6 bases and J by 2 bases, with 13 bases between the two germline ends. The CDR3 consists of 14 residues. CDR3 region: CASRISGQNYGYTF. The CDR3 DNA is TGTGCCAGCAGAATTTCAGGGCAGAACTATGGCTACACCTTC.

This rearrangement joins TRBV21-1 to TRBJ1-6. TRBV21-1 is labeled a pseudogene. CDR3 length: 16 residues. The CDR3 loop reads CASSKLERGADSPLHF. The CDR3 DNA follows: TGTGCCAGCAGCAAGTTGGAACGCGGAGCTGACTCACCCCTCCACTTT.

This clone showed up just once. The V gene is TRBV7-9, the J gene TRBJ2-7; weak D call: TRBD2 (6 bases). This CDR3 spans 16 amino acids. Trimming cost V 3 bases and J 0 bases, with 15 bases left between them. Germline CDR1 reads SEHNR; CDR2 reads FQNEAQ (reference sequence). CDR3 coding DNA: TGTGCCAGCAGCTTTGGCCTAGCGCCGAGCTCCTACGAGCAGTACTTC. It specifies CASSFGLAPSSYEQYF.

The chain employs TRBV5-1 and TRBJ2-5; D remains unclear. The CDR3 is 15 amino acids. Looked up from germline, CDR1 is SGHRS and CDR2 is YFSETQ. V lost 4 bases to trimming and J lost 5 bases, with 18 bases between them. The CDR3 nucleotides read TGCGCCAGCAGCCCCCCTGGGTTAGGGCCGGAGACCCAGTACTTC. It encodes CASSPPGLGPETQYF.

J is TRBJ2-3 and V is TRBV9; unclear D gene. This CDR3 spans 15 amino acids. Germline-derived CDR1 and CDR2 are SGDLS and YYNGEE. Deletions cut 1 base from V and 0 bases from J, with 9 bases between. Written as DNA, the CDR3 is TGTGCCAGCAGCGTATTAGGAAGTAGCACAGATACGCAGTATTTT. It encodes CASSVLGSSTDTQYF.

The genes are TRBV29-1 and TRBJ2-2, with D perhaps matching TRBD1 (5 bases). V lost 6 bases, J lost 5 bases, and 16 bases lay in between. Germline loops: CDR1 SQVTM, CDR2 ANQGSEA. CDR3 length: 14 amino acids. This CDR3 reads CSVSGHLWTGELFF. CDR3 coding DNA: TGCAGCGTCAGTGGACACCTGTGGACCGGGGAGCTGTTTTTT.

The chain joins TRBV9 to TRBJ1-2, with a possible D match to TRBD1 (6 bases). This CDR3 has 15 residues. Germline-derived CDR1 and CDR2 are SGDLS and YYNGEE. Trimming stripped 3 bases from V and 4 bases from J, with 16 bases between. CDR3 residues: CASSAASGTTYGYTF. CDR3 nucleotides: TGTGCCAGCAGCGCCGCGTCCGGGACAACCTATGGCTACACCTTC.

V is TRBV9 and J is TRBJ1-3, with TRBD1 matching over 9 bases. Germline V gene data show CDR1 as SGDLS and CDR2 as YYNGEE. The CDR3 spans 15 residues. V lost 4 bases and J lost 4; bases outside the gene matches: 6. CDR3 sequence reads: CASSPTGTGGNTIYF. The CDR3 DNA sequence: TGTGCCAGCAGCCCCACCGGGACAGGGGGAAACACCATATATTTT.

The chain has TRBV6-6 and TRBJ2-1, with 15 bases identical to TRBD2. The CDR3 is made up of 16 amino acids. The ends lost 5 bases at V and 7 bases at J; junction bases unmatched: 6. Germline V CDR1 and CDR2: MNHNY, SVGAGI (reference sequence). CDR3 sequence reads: CASSNSGTSGRNEQFF. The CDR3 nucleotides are TGTGCCAGCAGTAATTCGGGGACTAGCGGGAGGAATGAGCAGTTCTTC.

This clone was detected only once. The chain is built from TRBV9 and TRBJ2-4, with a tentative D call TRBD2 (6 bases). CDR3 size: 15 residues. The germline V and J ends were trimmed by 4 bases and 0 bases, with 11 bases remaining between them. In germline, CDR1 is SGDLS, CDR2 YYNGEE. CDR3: CASSLGGLAKNIQYF. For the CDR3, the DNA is TGTGCCAGCAGCCTCGGGGGATTAGCCAAAAACATTCAGTACTTC.

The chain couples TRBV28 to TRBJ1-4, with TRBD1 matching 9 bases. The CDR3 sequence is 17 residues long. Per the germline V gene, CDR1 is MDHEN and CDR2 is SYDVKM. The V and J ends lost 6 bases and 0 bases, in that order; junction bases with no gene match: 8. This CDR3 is CASSPDRGLATNEKLFF. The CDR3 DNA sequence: TGTGCCAGCAGCCCGGACAGGGGATTAGCAACTAATGAAAAACTGTTTTTT.

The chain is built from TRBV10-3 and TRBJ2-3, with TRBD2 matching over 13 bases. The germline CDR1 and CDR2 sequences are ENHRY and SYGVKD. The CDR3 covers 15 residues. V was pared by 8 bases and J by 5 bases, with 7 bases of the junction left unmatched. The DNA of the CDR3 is TGTGCCATCCATTGGACTAGCGGGAGAATAGATACGCAGTATTTT. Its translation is CAIHWTSGRIDTQYF.

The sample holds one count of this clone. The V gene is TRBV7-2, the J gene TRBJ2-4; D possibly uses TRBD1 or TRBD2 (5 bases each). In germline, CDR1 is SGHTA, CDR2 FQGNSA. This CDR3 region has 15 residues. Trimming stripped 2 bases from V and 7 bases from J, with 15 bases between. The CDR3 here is CASSLSAGQRNIQYF. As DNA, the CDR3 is TGTGCCAGCAGCTTAAGCGCAGGGCAGCGGAACATTCAGTACTTC.

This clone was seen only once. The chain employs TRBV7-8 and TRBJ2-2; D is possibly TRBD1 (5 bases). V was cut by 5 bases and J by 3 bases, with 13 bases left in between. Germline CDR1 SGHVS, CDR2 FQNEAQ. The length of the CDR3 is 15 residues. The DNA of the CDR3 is TGTGCCAGCAGCCCAAGGCAGGGATACACCGGGGAGCTGTTTTTT. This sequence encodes CASSPRQGYTGELFF.

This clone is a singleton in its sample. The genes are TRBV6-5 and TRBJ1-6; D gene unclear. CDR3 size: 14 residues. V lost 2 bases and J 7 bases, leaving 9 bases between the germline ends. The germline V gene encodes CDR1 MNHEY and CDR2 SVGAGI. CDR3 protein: CASSYGTKNSPLHF. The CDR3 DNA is TGTGCCAGCAGTTACGGAACTAAGAATTCACCCCTCCACTTT.

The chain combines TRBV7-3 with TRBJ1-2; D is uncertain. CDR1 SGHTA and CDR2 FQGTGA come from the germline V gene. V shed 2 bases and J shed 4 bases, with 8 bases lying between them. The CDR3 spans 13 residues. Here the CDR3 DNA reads TGTGCCAGCAGCTTATCTGGCTTCTATGGCTACACCTTC. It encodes CASSLSGFYGYTF.

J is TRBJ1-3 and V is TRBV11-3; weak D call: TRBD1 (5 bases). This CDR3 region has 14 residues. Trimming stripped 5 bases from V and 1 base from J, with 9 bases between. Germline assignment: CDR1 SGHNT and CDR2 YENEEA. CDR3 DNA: TGTGCCAGCAGCCGGGGGGGTTCTGGAAACACCATATATTTT. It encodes CASSRGGSGNTIYF.

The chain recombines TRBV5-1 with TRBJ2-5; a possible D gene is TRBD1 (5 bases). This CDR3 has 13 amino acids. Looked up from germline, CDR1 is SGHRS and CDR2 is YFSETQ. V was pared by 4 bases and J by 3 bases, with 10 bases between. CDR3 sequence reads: CASSPGQKETQYF. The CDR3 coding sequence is TGCGCCAGCAGCCCCGGACAAAAAGAGACCCAGTACTTC.

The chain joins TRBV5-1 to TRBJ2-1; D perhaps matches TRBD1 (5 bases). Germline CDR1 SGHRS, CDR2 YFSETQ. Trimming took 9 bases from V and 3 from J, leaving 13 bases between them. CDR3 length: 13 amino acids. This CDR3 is CATAQGGYNEQFF. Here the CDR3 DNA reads TGCGCCACGGCCCAGGGTGGCTACAATGAGCAGTTCTTC.

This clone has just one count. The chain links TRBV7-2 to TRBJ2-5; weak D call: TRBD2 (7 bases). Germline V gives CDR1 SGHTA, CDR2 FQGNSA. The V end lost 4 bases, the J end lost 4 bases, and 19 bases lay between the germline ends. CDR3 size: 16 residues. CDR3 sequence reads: CASSSPRGGSSETQYF. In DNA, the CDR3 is TGTGCCAGCAGCTCACCGAGGGGGGGATCGTCAGAGACCCAGTACTTC.

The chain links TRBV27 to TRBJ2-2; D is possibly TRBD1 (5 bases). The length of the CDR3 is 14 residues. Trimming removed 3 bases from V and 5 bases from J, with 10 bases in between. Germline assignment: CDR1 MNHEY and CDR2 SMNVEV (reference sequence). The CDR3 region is CASSFRAGTGELFF. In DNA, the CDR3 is TGTGCCAGCAGTTTTAGGGCAGGGACCGGGGAGCTGTTTTTT.

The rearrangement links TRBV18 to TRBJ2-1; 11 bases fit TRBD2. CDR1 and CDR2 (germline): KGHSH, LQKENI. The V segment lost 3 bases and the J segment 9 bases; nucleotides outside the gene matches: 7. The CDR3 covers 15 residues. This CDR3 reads CASSPPSGRRGEQFF. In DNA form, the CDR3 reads TGTGCCAGCTCACCGCCTAGCGGGAGGAGAGGTGAGCAGTTCTTC.

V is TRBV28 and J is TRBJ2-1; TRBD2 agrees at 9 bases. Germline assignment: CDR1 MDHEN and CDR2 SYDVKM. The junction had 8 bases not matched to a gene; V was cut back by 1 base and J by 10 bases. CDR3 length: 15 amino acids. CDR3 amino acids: CASSLSLAGRVEQFF. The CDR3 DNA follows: TGTGCCAGCAGTTTATCCCTAGCGGGGAGGGTCGAGCAGTTCTTC.

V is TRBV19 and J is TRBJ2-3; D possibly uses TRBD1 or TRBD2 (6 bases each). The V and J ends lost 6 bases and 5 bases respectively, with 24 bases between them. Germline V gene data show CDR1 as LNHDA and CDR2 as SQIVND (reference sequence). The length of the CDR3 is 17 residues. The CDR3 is CASSQSPPGARGDTQYF. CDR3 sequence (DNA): TGTGCCAGTAGCCAAAGCCCCCCGGGGGCTCGGGGAGATACGCAGTATTTT.

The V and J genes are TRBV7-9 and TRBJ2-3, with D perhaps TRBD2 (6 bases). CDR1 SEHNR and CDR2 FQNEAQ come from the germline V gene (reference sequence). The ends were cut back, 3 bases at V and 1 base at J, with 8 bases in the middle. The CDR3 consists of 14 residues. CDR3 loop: CASSFGGGTDTQYF. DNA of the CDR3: TGTGCCAGCAGCTTTGGCGGGGGCACAGATACGCAGTATTTT.

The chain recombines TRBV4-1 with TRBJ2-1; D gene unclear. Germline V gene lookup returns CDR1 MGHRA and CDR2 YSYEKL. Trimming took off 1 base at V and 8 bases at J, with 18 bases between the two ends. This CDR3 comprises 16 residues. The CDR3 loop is CASSQVIVKLHDEQFF. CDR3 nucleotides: TGCGCCAGCAGCCAAGTCATAGTCAAACTCCACGATGAGCAGTTCTTC.

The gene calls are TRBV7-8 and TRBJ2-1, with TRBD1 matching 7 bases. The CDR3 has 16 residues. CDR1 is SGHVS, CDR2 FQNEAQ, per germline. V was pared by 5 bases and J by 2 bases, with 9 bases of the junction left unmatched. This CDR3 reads CASSTFPGQTYNEQFF. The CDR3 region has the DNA TGTGCCAGCAGCACTTTCCCGGGACAGACCTACAATGAGCAGTTCTTC. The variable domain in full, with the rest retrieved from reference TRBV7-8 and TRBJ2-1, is GAGVSQSPRYKVAKRGQDVALRCDPISGHVSLFWYQQALGQGPEFLTYFQNEAQLDKSGLPSDRFFAERPEGSVSTLKIQRTQQEDSAVYLCASSTFPGQTYNEQFFGPGTRLTVL.